This paragraph covers one T cell receptor (beta chain) sequence. This record comes from a study of monozygotic twins with inflammatory bowel disease. Blood samples of about 2.5 ml were drawn from every donor. Whole-blood total RNA was extracted without T cell sorting. The CDR3 covers 17 residues. The germline CDR1 and CDR2 sequences are SGHDN and FVKESK. Addition of UMIs with a 6-nucleotide sample barcode was achieved by template switching. Amplification used two nested PCRs: 16 cycles, then approximately 10 cycles, on TCRalpha/TCRbeta cDNA. TCRdb reprocessed the 5' RACE reads, with one entry per CDR3 protein and no DNA. The listing records 350,000 to 400,000 distinct CDR3 sequences.

The sample taken for sequencing was blood. V gene TRBV14 combines with J gene TRBJ2-1; TCRdb's D gene call, TRBD1, goes unchecked for lack of DNA. This sequence originates from a human donor with ulcerative colitis or Crohn's disease, or a healthy co-twin of an affected twin (not recorded which). The CDR3 protein is CASSFYAGQMNVNEQFF.